These T cell receptor beta chains were read from a single sample in a study of blood T cell repertoires in COVID-19. Clones were read by immunoSEQ multiplex PCR, and TCRdb kept only the in-frame ones, dropping some. The profile shows approximately 92,000 clones, over 70% of them singletons. Sequencing was carried out using peripheral blood. The receptors stem from a man aged 45 to 65 who had recovered from COVID-19. Each CDR3 is given with its conserved first and last residue. A D gene is named only where the DNA matches it firmly. Clone size is shown for a subset of rows, as once, few, many or a class of expanded clone.

>TRBD2|.|TRBV10-3|TRBJ2-7
CAISSLAGSSYEQYF
TGTGCCATCAGCTCCCTAGCGGGGAGCTCCTACGAGCAGTACTTC
>.|.|TRBV10-3|TRBJ2-7
CAISEIGTSSYEQYF
TGTGCCATCAGTGAAATCGGGACAAGCTCCTACGAGCAGTACTTC
>TRBD1|many|TRBV19|TRBJ1-4
CASSQLTGGGEKLFF
TGTGCCAGTAGTCAACTCACAGGGGGTGGTGAAAAACTGTTTTTT
>.|.|TRBV12-3/TRBV12-4|TRBJ1-2
CASSLGRSEGYTF
TGTGCCAGCAGTTTAGGGAGGTCGGAAGGCTACACCTTC
>TRBD1|once|TRBV11-2|TRBJ1-6
CASSAGQGEVGLYSPLHF
TGTGCCAGCAGCGCGGGACAGGGGGAAGTCGGACTTTATTCACCCCTCCACTTT
>TRBD2|.|TRBV6-5|TRBJ2-1
CASSYGLAGVGEQFF
TGTGCCAGCAGTTACGGTCTAGCGGGCGTCGGTGAGCAGTTCTTC
>.|.|TRBV5-6|TRBJ2-2
CASSPTANTGELFF
TGTGCCAGCAGCCCAACGGCGAACACCGGGGAGCTGTTTTTT
>.|.|TRBV4-2|TRBJ2-2
CASSPRGGGPTGELFF
TGTGCCAGCAGCCCCCGAGGGGGGGGCCCCACCGGGGAGCTGTTTTTT
>TRBD1|few|TRBV6-6|TRBJ2-7
CASSNTGTDYEQYF
TGTGCCAGCAGTAATACCGGGACAGACTACGAGCAGTACTTC
>TRBD1|.|TRBV2|TRBJ2-5
CASSPTGGRETQYF
TGTGCCAGCAGTCCGACAGGGGGGAGGGAGACCCAGTACTTC
>TRBD1|.|TRBV30|TRBJ1-2
CAWSVGGGYTF
TGTGCCTGGAGTGTAGGGGGCGGCTACACCTTC
>.|.|TRBV3-1/TRBV3-2|TRBJ1-2
CASSHSGVGYGYTF
TGTGCCAGCAGCCATTCGGGGGTCGGCTATGGCTACACCTTC
>.|.|TRBV6-5|TRBJ1-2
CASSYGVGTDGYTF
TGTGCCAGCAGTTACGGGGTGGGGACTGATGGCTACACCTTC
>.|.|TRBV9|TRBJ2-7
CASSAGLEAGEQYF
TGTGCCAGCAGCGCAGGACTGGAAGCCGGAGAGCAGTACTTC
>.|.|TRBV4-3|TRBJ2-1
CASSQDPGRTYNEQFF
TGCGCCAGCAGCCAAGATCCCGGGAGAACCTACAATGAGCAGTTCTTC
>.|once|TRBV27|TRBJ1-1
CASSLREQGTEAFF
TGTGCCAGCAGTTTACGAGAGCAGGGCACTGAAGCTTTCTTT
>TRBD1|.|TRBV20-1|TRBJ1-2
CSGSTGTGYTF
TGCAGTGGCTCGACAGGGACTGGCTACACCTTC
>.|.|TRBV9|TRBJ2-2
CASSARGGSGELFF
TGTGCCAGCAGCGCAAGGGGTGGGTCCGGGGAGCTGTTTTTT
>TRBD1|.|TRBV5-3|TRBJ1-5
CARSHSGTGISNQPQHF
TGTGCCAGAAGCCACTCCGGGACAGGGATTAGCAATCAGCCCCAGCATTTT
>TRBD1|.|TRBV5-1|TRBJ2-3
CASSSGTGILSEPQYF
TGCGCCAGCAGCTCGGGGACAGGTATTTTATCTGAGCCGCAGTATTTT
>.|.|TRBV20-1|TRBJ2-7
CSATTYEQYF
TGCAGTGCCACGACTTACGAGCAGTACTTC
>.|.|TRBV2|TRBJ1-2
CASSGLRNYGYTF
TGTGCCAGCAGTGGTCTCAGAAACTATGGCTACACCTTC
>.|.|TRBV24-1|TRBJ2-7
CATSEYDRDYEQYF
TGTGCCACCAGTGAATACGATCGAGACTACGAGCAGTACTTC
>TRBD2|.|TRBV7-8|TRBJ2-1
CASSSGLAGAWSSYNEQFF
TGTGCCAGCAGCTCGGGACTAGCGGGGGCCTGGAGCTCCTACAATGAGCAGTTCTTC
>.|.|TRBV12-3/TRBV12-4|TRBJ2-5
CASTKRGKTQYF
TGTGCCAGCACCAAAAGGGGGAAGACCCAGTACTTC
>.|.|TRBV4-1|TRBJ1-2
CASSQMTVANYGYTF
TGCGCCAGCAGCCAGATGACAGTGGCTAACTATGGCTACACCTTC